The rows below give T cell receptor beta chains drawn from one sample of a study of CD8 T cells in ankylosing spondylitis. TCRdb re-derived calls from the 5' RACE reads in MiXCR, one entry per CDR3 protein. Among nearly 350,000 distinct CDR3 sequences listed, 14% to 15% were seen once. Sequences were obtained from blood, either unsorted or a sorted T cell fraction (not recorded which). These receptors came from a male donor with ankylosing spondylitis or in good health (not recorded which). Both conserved end residues are part of each CDR3. A D gene is named only where the DNA matches it firmly. Clone size is stated in some rows and not others, as once, few, many or a class when expanded.

-	TRBV11-2	-	TRBJ2-5	CASSLVVGPGETQYF	TGTGCCAGCAGCTTAGTGGTGGGGCCGGGAGAGACCCAGTACTTC
TRBD1	TRBV5-1	-	TRBJ2-1	CASSYRTGDEQFF	TGCGCCAGCAGCTACAGGACAGGGGATGAGCAGTTCTTC
-	TRBV12-3/TRBV12-4	few	TRBJ1-1	CASSLEGITEAFF	TGTGCCAGCAGTTTGGAGGGGATCACTGAAGCTTTCTTT
TRBD2	TRBV11-2	-	TRBJ2-5	CASSLEPWLAGQPGTQYF	TGTGCCAGCAGCTTAGAACCCTGGCTAGCGGGGCAACCAGGGACCCAGTACTTC
TRBD2	TRBV27	many	TRBJ2-1	CASSILLSGGQSKNEQFF	TGTGCCAGCAGTATTCTGTTAAGCGGGGGCCAGAGTAAGAATGAGCAGTTCTTC
-	TRBV6-5	many	TRBJ2-6	CASSYRLTGANVLTF	TGTGCCAGCAGTTACCGTCTTACTGGGGCCAACGTCCTGACTTTC
-	TRBV5-1	many	TRBJ2-5	CASSLKSDRETQYF	TGCGCCAGCAGCTTGAAAAGCGATCGGGAGACCCAGTACTTC
TRBD1	TRBV5-1	few	TRBJ2-7	CASRDPPGQGPYEQYF	TGCGCCAGCAGAGATCCCCCGGGACAGGGTCCCTACGAGCAGTACTTC
-	TRBV12-3/TRBV12-4	few	TRBJ1-1	CASSLGQGVNTEAFF	TGTGCCAGCAGTTTAGGGCAGGGCGTGAACACTGAAGCTTTCTTT
-	TRBV10-2	-	TRBJ2-3	CASSEGHRVDTQYF	TGCGCCAGCAGTGAGGGCCACCGGGTAGATACGCAGTATTTT
-	TRBV20-1	few	TRBJ2-1	CSAREHSYEQFF	TGCAGTGCTAGGGAACATAGCTATGAGCAGTTCTTC
TRBD2	TRBV4-2	few	TRBJ2-5	CASSPSGLDQETQYF	TGTGCCAGCAGCCCTAGCGGCCTCGACCAAGAGACCCAGTACTTC
TRBD1	TRBV29-1	few	TRBJ1-1	CSVETQSTGRTEAFF	TGCAGCGTTGAGACCCAATCGACAGGGAGGACTGAAGCTTTCTTT
-	TRBV20-1	-	TRBJ1-2	CSAWAGNYGYTF	TGCAGTGCTTGGGCAGGGAACTATGGCTACACCTTC
TRBD1	TRBV27	few	TRBJ1-5	CASSPKKGTGDQPQHF	TGTGCCAGCAGTCCAAAAAAGGGGACAGGGGATCAGCCCCAGCATTTT
-	TRBV29-1	few	TRBJ2-2	CSGGDSRNTGELFF	TGCAGCGGGGGGGACAGTCGTAACACCGGGGAGCTGTTTTTT
TRBD2	TRBV7-9	-	TRBJ2-2	CASSPSGRAFDGELFF	TGTGCCAGCAGCCCAAGCGGGAGGGCCTTTGACGGGGAGCTGTTTTTT
TRBD2	TRBV20-1	few	TRBJ2-3	CSAPRRSGGSTDTQYF	TGCAGTGCTCCTCGGCGGTCGGGCGGGAGTACAGATACGCAGTATTTT
-	TRBV2	few	TRBJ2-2	CASSVQGNTGELFF	TGTGCCAGCAGTGTCCAGGGGAACACCGGGGAGCTGTTTTTT
TRBD2	TRBV3-1	-	TRBJ2-5	CASSQRGLAGETQYF	TGTGCCAGCAGCCAACGGGGACTAGCTGGAGAGACCCAGTACTTC
TRBD1	TRBV10-3	few	TRBJ2-7	CAIRNPGQGAYEQYF	TGTGCCATCAGGAATCCGGGACAGGGGGCATACGAGCAGTACTTC
-	TRBV12-3/TRBV12-4	-	TRBJ2-2	CASMAGTGELFF	TGTGCCAGCATGGCGGGCACCGGGGAGCTGTTTTTT
-	TRBV12-3/TRBV12-4	many	TRBJ1-5	CASSEGGYSNQPQHF	TGTGCCAGCAGCGAGGGGGGCTATAGCAATCAGCCCCAGCATTTT
-	TRBV29-1	-	TRBJ2-7	CSVVRGREQYF	TGCAGCGTTGTCCGGGGCCGCGAGCAGTACTTC
-	TRBV12-3/TRBV12-4	-	TRBJ2-1	CASSPTSLEQFF	TGTGCCAGCAGCCCTACTAGTCTCGAGCAGTTCTTC
TRBD1	TRBV20-1	-	TRBJ2-5	CSARGTAKETQYF	TGCAGTGCTCGTGGGACAGCTAAAGAGACCCAGTACTTC
-	TRBV6-1	few	TRBJ1-2	CASSHFKATAMEGYTF	TGTGCCAGCAGCCATTTTAAAGCGACGGCCATGGAAGGCTACACCTTC
TRBD2	TRBV3-1	few	TRBJ2-3	CASSPLSSGGGDTQYF	TGTGCCAGCAGCCCTTTGTCTAGCGGGGGAGGAGATACGCAGTATTTT
TRBD2	TRBV7-8	few	TRBJ2-3	CASRVGGEGTDTQYF	TGTGCCAGCAGGGTAGGCGGGGAGGGTACAGATACGCAGTATTTT
-	TRBV20-1	few	TRBJ2-2	CSARVGSWGELFF	TGCAGTGCTAGAGTAGGGAGCTGGGGGGAGCTGTTTTTT
-	TRBV5-6	many	TRBJ1-3	CASSLDPSGNTIYF	TGTGCCAGCAGCTTAGACCCATCTGGAAACACCATATATTTT
-	TRBV12-3/TRBV12-4	many	TRBJ1-1	CASSLRPLAGTEAFF	TGTGCCAGCAGTTTGAGACCCCTCGCGGGCACTGAAGCTTTCTTT
TRBD1	TRBV5-1	-	TRBJ2-3	CASSQRTGAPLHGNSSTDTQYF	TGCGCCAGCAGCCAACGGACAGGGGCCCCGCTCCACGGAAACTCTAGCACAGATACGCAGTATTTT
-	TRBV19	-	TRBJ1-1	CATRQELTTEAFF	TGTGCCACCCGACAGGAATTGACCACTGAAGCTTTCTTT
TRBD2	TRBV6-5	-	TRBJ2-1	CASSYVAGGPRNEQFF	TGTGCCAGCAGTTACGTGGCGGGAGGGCCGAGGAATGAGCAGTTCTTC
TRBD1	TRBV9	few	TRBJ2-5	CASSARDRTIQETQYF	TGTGCCAGCAGCGCTCGGGACAGGACGATCCAAGAGACCCAGTACTTC
-	TRBV10-3	-	TRBJ2-1	CATSEGGRQFF	TGTGCCACCAGTGAAGGAGGGAGGCAGTTCTTC
-	TRBV12-3/TRBV12-4	few	TRBJ1-5	CASSGVYSNQPQHF	TGTGCCAGCAGTGGAGTATATAGCAATCAGCCCCAGCATTTT
-	TRBV10-3	few	TRBJ2-2	CAISEGVARVNTGELFF	TGTGCCATCAGTGAAGGAGTGGCCAGGGTGAACACCGGGGAGCTGTTTTTT
-	TRBV7-2	-	TRBJ1-1	CASSLSSGTTEAFF	TGTGCCAGCAGCTTAAGTTCTGGAACGACTGAAGCTTTCTTT